This T cell receptor (beta chain) is from a study of blood T cell repertoires in COVID-19. Turning to the study itself: T cells, B-cell-depleted T cells, or PBMCs supplied cDNA or gDNA.

V lost 5 bases to trimming and J lost 6 bases; unmatched junction nucleotides: 5. The germline gives CDR1 SGHNT, CDR2 YENEEA. This CDR3 is built from 14 residues. In terms of age and location, participants ranged from about 18 to 89 years and lived in under 30 US areas. TCRdb's table, derived via immunoSEQ multiplex PCR, lists solely in-frame clones and lacks some. This sample has 150,000 to 200,000 clones; roughly 84% occur once, and the top ten carry more than 4.5%. This TCR came from a man in his 70s who had been exposed to COVID-19. The V and J genes are TRBV11-3 and TRBJ2-2; 8 nucleotides line up with TRBD2. The source material was PBMCs or T cells enriched from blood (not recorded which). The CDR3: CASSLSGGAGELFF. The DNA of the CDR3 is TGTGCCAGCAGCCTCTCCGGGGGGGCCGGGGAGCTGTTTTTT.